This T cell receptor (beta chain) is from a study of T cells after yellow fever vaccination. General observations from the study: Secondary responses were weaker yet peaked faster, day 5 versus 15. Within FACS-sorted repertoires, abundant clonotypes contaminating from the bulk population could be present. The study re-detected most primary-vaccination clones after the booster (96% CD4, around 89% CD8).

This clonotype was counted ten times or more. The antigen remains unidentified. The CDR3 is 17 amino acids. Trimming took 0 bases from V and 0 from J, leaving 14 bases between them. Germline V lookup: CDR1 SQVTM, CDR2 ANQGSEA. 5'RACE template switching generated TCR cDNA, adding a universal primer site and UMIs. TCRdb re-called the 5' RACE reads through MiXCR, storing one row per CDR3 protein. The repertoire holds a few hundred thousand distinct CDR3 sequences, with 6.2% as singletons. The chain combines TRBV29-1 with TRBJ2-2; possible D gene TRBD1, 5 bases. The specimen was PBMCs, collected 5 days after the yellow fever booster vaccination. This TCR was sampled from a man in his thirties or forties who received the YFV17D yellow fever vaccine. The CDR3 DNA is TGCAGCGTTGAAGATCGGGCAGGGAAAACGAACACCGGGGAGCTGTTTTTT. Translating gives CSVEDRAGKTNTGELFF.